This TCR beta chain was recorded in a study of T cell repertoires in cytomegalovirus infection. TCRdb re-analysed the reads in MiXCR, keeping a single row per CDR3 protein. The sample contains 550,000 to 700,000 distinct CDR3 sequences, around 40% of which appear only once. This CDR3 contains 13 residues. The germline V gene encodes CDR1 SEHNR and CDR2 FQNEAQ (reference sequence). Trimming shortened V by 3 bases and J by 6 bases, and 12 bases separated the two germline ends. This clonotype has only a few counts. Its antigen remains unidentified. Specimen: cultured PBMCs, collected from culture after CMV antigen stimulation. The receptor was derived from a human donor in good health (CMV status not recorded). Some clones in this sample may be carry-over from other donors' samples. The rearrangement joins TRBV7-9 to TRBJ2-7, with D perhaps TRBD2 (6 bases). CDR3 sequence (DNA): TGTGCCAGCAGCTTGGAGACTAGAGTCGAGCAGTACTTC. This gives the protein CASSLETRVEQYF.